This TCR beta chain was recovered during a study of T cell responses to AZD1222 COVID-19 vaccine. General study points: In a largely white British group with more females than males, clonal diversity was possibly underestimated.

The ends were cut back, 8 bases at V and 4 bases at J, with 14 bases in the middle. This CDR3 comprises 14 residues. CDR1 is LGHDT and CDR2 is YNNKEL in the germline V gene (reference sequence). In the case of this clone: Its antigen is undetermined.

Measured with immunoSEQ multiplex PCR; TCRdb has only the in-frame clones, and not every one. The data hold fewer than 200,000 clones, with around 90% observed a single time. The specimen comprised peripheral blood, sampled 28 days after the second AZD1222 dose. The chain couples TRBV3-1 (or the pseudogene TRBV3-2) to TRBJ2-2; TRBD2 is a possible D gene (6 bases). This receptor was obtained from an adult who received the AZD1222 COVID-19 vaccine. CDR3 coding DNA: TGTGCCAGCCTTCTCGGCGGGGCCACCGGGGAGCTGTTTTTT. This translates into CASLLGGATGELFF.